A selection of T cell receptor beta chains follows, all from one sample in a study of Graves' ophthalmopathy and Graves' hyperthyroidism. MiXCR, run by TCRdb on the multiplex PCR reads, gives a single entry per CDR3 protein. The sample includes around 1,200,000 distinct CDR3 sequences, around a third seen only once; the top ten take roughly 11%. The sample consisted of peripheral blood or thyroid tissue (not recorded which). The receptors stem from an adult man with Graves' hyperthyroidism. Each CDR3 is given with its conserved first and last residue. Each record gives: V gene, D gene, clone size, CDR3 length, J gene, CDR3 DNA, CDR3 protein. A D gene is named only where the DNA matches it firmly. Some rows have no size entry. The others give once, few or many, or a class for an expanded clone.

v_gene: TRBV7-6
d_gene: -
abundance: -
len: 16
j_gene: TRBJ1-1
CDR3nt: TGTGCCAGCAGCTTTCACCCAGGGGCGATCCCCGCTGAAGCTTTCTTT
CDR3aa: CASSFHPGAIPAEAFF

v_gene: TRBV20-1
d_gene: -
abundance: many
len: 14
j_gene: TRBJ1-2
CDR3nt: TGCAGTGCTAGCGGCGGGCAGTCCGACTATGGCTACACCTTC
CDR3aa: CSASGGQSDYGYTF

v_gene: TRBV15
d_gene: -
abundance: -
len: 16
j_gene: TRBJ1-5
CDR3nt: TGTGCCACCAGCAGAGATCAGGTGGCGTGGAATCAGCCCCAGCATTTT
CDR3aa: CATSRDQVAWNQPQHF

v_gene: TRBV6-6
d_gene: -
abundance: many
len: 12
j_gene: TRBJ1-2
CDR3nt: TGTGCCAGCAGTTACTCGACGGATGGCTACACCTTC
CDR3aa: CASSYSTDGYTF

v_gene: TRBV20-1
d_gene: -
abundance: -
len: 12
j_gene: TRBJ1-2
CDR3nt: TGCAGTGCTACCGACATGTCCTATGGCTACACCTTC
CDR3aa: CSATDMSYGYTF

v_gene: TRBV14
d_gene: TRBD1
abundance: -
len: 15
j_gene: TRBJ1-1
CDR3nt: TGTGCCAGCTCACCCGGCGAACAGGGGAGCACTGAAGCTTTCTTT
CDR3aa: CASSPGEQGSTEAFF

v_gene: TRBV7-2
d_gene: -
abundance: -
len: 11
j_gene: TRBJ2-5
CDR3nt: TGTGCCAGCAGCTCCGAGGTGACCCAGTACTTC
CDR3aa: CASSSEVTQYF

v_gene: TRBV6-6
d_gene: -
abundance: few
len: 14
j_gene: TRBJ1-1
CDR3nt: TGTGCCAGCAGTAAACACCAATTGGACACTGAAGCTTTCTTT
CDR3aa: CASSKHQLDTEAFF

v_gene: TRBV10-2
d_gene: -
abundance: -
len: 15
j_gene: TRBJ2-7
CDR3nt: TGCGCCAGCAGTGACTCCGGGACTCAAACCTACGAGCAGTACTTC
CDR3aa: CASSDSGTQTYEQYF

v_gene: TRBV15
d_gene: -
abundance: -
len: 16
j_gene: TRBJ1-2
CDR3nt: TGTGCCACCAGCAGAGATCTGGGGGACACTGAACATGGCTACACCTTC
CDR3aa: CATSRDLGDTEHGYTF

v_gene: TRBV7-9
d_gene: -
abundance: once
len: 11
j_gene: TRBJ1-2
CDR3nt: TGTGCCAGCAGCCCGCTGGTCGGCTACACCTTC
CDR3aa: CASSPLVGYTF